Each of the 19 T cell receptor beta chains below was sequenced from the same sample in a study of blood T cell repertoires in COVID-19 (dated by TCRdb to about 2020). The protocol used for the library was the immunoSEQ multiplex PCR assay. This is the immuneACCESS table as TCRdb keeps it, with only in-frame sequences that have V and J called. A part of the clones is gone; compared with another copy, unresolved V genes explain less than half, and the rest is unexplained. This sample gives about 300,000 clones in total; less than 85% of them show up just once. The top ten clones comprise roughly 1.5% of the sample. Sample: peripheral blood. These receptors came from a human donor with COVID-19, enrolled during active disease. The donor label of this sample is uncertain.

The rearrangement joins TRBV5-1 to TRBJ2-5, with 8 bases identical to TRBD2. Germline V gives CDR1 SGHRS, CDR2 YFSETQ. V dropped 4 bases and J dropped 3; count of bases not matched to a gene: 8. The CDR3 loop spans 15 amino acids. CDR3 in amino acids: CASSPRDGREETQYF. As DNA, the CDR3 is TGCGCCAGCAGCCCCCGGGACGGGAGGGAAGAGACCCAGTACTTC.

The J gene is TRBJ1-6, the V gene TRBV30, with 7 bases that match TRBD1. The CDR3 covers 14 residues. V shed 3 bases and J 3 bases; nucleotides not matched to a gene: 2. CDR1 and CDR2 from the germline V gene are GTSNPN and SVGIG (reference sequence). The CDR3 region is CAWRGDSYNSPLHF. CDR3 sequence (DNA): TGTGCCTGGAGAGGGGACAGCTATAATTCACCCCTCCACTTT.

This clone showed up just a few times. V and J are TRBV28 and TRBJ2-7; the D is unclear. Germline values: CDR1 MDHEN, CDR2 SYDVKM. Trimming shortened V by 6 bases and J by 1 base, and 16 bases separated the two germline ends. This CDR3 is 15 amino acids long. CDR3 in DNA: TGTGCCAGCAGCCTCACCAGGAAACCGTCCTACGAGCAGTACTTC. Translating gives CASSLTRKPSYEQYF.

The chain has TRBV28 and TRBJ2-3; D is possibly TRBD2 (7 bases). From germline, CDR1 is MDHEN and CDR2 SYDVKM. The CDR3 consists of 17 residues. Trimming cost V 9 bases and J 6 bases, with 28 bases left between them. CDR3 nucleotides: TGTGCCAGAAATGCCGCCCTCGGAGGGGGGGAGGGGGATACGCAGTATTTT. Encoded protein: CARNAALGGGEGDTQYF.

The chain links TRBV28 to TRBJ2-7; TRBD1 aligns across 9 bases. This CDR3 region has 13 residues. V dropped 6 bases and J dropped 4; count of bases not matched to a gene: 4. Germline V gene data show CDR1 as MDHEN and CDR2 as SYDVKM. CDR3 amino acids: CASRVTGGYEQYF. The CDR3 DNA reads TGTGCCAGCAGGGTGACAGGGGGATACGAGCAGTACTTC.

The chain links TRBV28 to TRBJ2-5, with 11 bases matching TRBD1. The V gene end was trimmed by 4 bases and the J gene end by 5 bases; junction bases not matched to a gene: 9. In germline, CDR1 is MDHEN, CDR2 SYDVKM. This CDR3 comprises 16 residues. In DNA form, the CDR3 reads TGTGCCAGCAGTTCACCGGGACAGGGGGTACTGGAGACCCAGTACTTC. This translates into CASSSPGQGVLETQYF.

The rearrangement links TRBV4-2 to TRBJ2-1; 11 nucleotides match TRBD2. V lost 1 base and J lost 8; bases outside the gene matches: 7. The CDR3 length is 16 residues. CDR1 is LGHNA and CDR2 is YNFKEQ in the germline V gene. CDR3 sequence: CASSQGLAGGVDEQFF. As DNA, the CDR3 is TGTGCCAGCAGCCAAGGGCTAGCGGGAGGAGTCGATGAGCAGTTCTTC.

The chain employs TRBV28 and TRBJ1-3, with a tentative D call TRBD1 (6 bases). Germline V gives CDR1 MDHEN, CDR2 SYDVKM. V was shortened by 10 bases and J by 2 bases, with 12 bases between the two germline ends. There are 13 residues in the CDR3. The CDR3 bases are TGTGCCACCGAACAGGGACCTGGAAACACCATATATTTT. Its protein product is CATEQGPGNTIYF.

V and J are TRBV23-1 and TRBJ2-7; 14 bases agree with TRBD2. TRBV23-1 is recorded as an ORF, its role being uncertain. The V segment lost 1 base and the J segment 1 base; nucleotides outside the gene matches: 15. CDR3 size: 21 residues. CDR3 sequence reads: CASSQLGEGARTSGRSYEQYF. The CDR3 DNA reads TGCGCCAGCAGTCAATTGGGAGAGGGGGCGAGGACTAGCGGGAGGTCCTACGAGCAGTACTTC.

V and J are TRBV5-1 and TRBJ1-1; D unresolved. Germline V gene data show CDR1 as SGHRS and CDR2 as YFSETQ. This CDR3 spans 14 amino acids. Deletions cut 0 bases from V and 3 bases from J, with 9 bases between. CDR3 DNA sequence: TGCGCCAGCAGCTTGGAGTTAGCGGACACTGAAGCTTTCTTT. It translates to CASSLELADTEAFF.

This chain joins TRBV6-2 or TRBV6-3 and TRBJ2-7; 8 nucleotides match TRBD2. CDR1 and CDR2 from the germline V gene are MNHEY and SVGEGT. The CDR3 is 15 amino acids. J was trimmed by 4 bases and V by 0 bases; bases with no gene match: 5. CDR3: CASSYSNSGTYEQYF. DNA of the CDR3: TGTGCCAGCAGTTACTCGAATAGCGGGACATACGAGCAGTACTTC.

V and J are TRBV28 and TRBJ1-2, with D uncertain. Trimming left V 6 bases short and J 3 bases short, with 11 bases between. The CDR3 is 13 residues long. Germline lookup yields CDR1 MDHEN and CDR2 SYDVKM. CDR3 sequence reads: CASRVGMDYGYTF. The CDR3 DNA follows: TGTGCCAGCAGAGTCGGGATGGACTATGGCTACACCTTC.

The chain employs TRBV5-1 and TRBJ1-4; 10 bases agree with TRBD1. The junction had 5 bases not matched to a gene; V was cut back by 4 bases and J by 2 bases. CDR3 length: 16 amino acids. In germline, CDR1 is SGHRS, CDR2 YFSETQ. CDR3 coding DNA: TGCGCCAGCAGCACGAGACAGGGGGCCACTAATGAAAAACTGTTTTTT. Translation gives CASSTRQGATNEKLFF.

V gene TRBV7-3 combines with J gene TRBJ2-1, with 7 bases identical to TRBD2. CDR3 length equals 15 residues. J gave up 6 bases and V 2 bases, and 7 bases lay outside the gene matches. Germline V gene data show CDR1 as SGHTA and CDR2 as FQGTGA. In DNA, the CDR3 is TGTGCCAGCAGCTTACTGGGAGGGCTAGCCAATGAGCAGTTCTTC. Its translation: CASSLLGGLANEQFF.

This chain connects TRBV9 to TRBJ2-7; 8 positions match TRBD1. The CDR3 has 16 amino acids. J gave up 5 bases and V 4 bases, and 14 bases lay outside the gene matches. CDR1 is SGDLS and CDR2 is YYNGEE in the germline V gene. For the CDR3, the DNA is TGTGCCAGCAGCCCCGGACAGGGCGGTTGGCAGCACGAGCAGTACTTC. This codes for CASSPGQGGWQHEQYF.

The J gene is TRBJ1-1, the V gene TRBV29-1, with D tentatively TRBD1 (6 bases). This CDR3 contains 16 residues. Trimming stripped 8 bases from V and 4 bases from J, with 26 bases between. Germline assignment: CDR1 SQVTM and CDR2 ANQGSEA. CDR3 in DNA: TGCAGCTCCCAGGAGTGGGGGGGCGCTTGGGGCACTGAAGCTTTCTTT. Protein product: CSSQEWGGAWGTEAFF.

This clone was picked up a small number of times. The J gene is TRBJ2-2, the V gene TRBV28; the D is unclear. This CDR3 comprises 12 residues. V gave up 4 bases and J gave up 2 bases, with 2 bases separating them. Germline assignment: CDR1 MDHEN and CDR2 SYDVKM. CDR3 sequence (DNA): TGTGCCAGCAGTTCTAACACCGGGGAGCTGTTTTTT. Translated, it gives CASSSNTGELFF.

CDR3 sequence reads: CASSLGQGSYNEQFF. CDR3 bases: TGTGCCAGCAGCTTAGGGCAGGGCTCCTACAATGAGCAGTTCTTC. This sequence joins TRBV7-9 and TRBJ2-1; TRBD1 is a possible D gene (5 bases). Per the germline V gene, CDR1 is SEHNR and CDR2 is FQNEAQ (reference sequence). There are 15 residues in the CDR3. The V gene lost 1 base and the J gene lost 0 bases, with 7 bases spanning the gap.

The chain has TRBV2 and TRBJ2-1; TRBD1 matches at 10 bases. The V and J ends lost 7 bases and 3 bases, in that order; junction bases with no gene match: 6. Per the germline V gene, CDR1 is SNHLY and CDR2 is FYNNEI. There are 15 residues in the CDR3. The CDR3 reads CASTYRTGGYNEQFF. DNA for the CDR3: TGTGCCAGCACCTATCGGACAGGGGGCTACAATGAGCAGTTCTTC.